The rows below give T cell receptor beta chains drawn from one sample of a study of blood T cells in healthy people across ages. TCRdb reprocessed the 5' RACE reads with MiXCR, giving one entry per CDR3 protein. The sample records about a million distinct CDR3 sequences, roughly half being singletons. The sample taken for sequencing was blood. The receptor source for this set is a woman aged 60-75 years in good health. Both conserved end residues are part of each CDR3. D genes are given only for firm matches. A row's size may be missing; if present it is once, few, many or a size class.

clone size	V gene	D gene	J gene	CDR3 protein	CDR3 DNA
few	TRBV4-3	NA	TRBJ2-3	CASSQGTGVRADTQYF	TGCGCCAGCAGCCAAGGGACTGGGGTTCGGGCAGATACGCAGTATTTT
NA	TRBV4-2	TRBD2	TRBJ2-1	CASSLTSGRADEQFF	TGTGCCAGCAGCCTGACTAGCGGGAGGGCCGATGAGCAGTTCTTC
NA	TRBV11-2	NA	TRBJ2-7	CASRRRGPKAYEQYF	TGTGCCAGCAGACGCCGGGGCCCTAAGGCGTACGAGCAGTACTTC
NA	TRBV5-1	NA	TRBJ2-7	CASSWGSPREQYF	TGCGCCAGCAGCTGGGGGTCTCCGAGGGAGCAGTACTTC
many	TRBV11-3	TRBD2	TRBJ2-3	CASSNGLAGEIDTQYF	TGTGCCAGCAGCAACGGACTAGCGGGAGAAATAGATACGCAGTATTTT
NA	TRBV15	NA	TRBJ2-5	CATSRDSHGRGRSSYNEQYF	TGTGCCACCAGCAGAGATTCTCACGGGAGGGGGCGAAGCTCCTACAATGAGCAGTACTTC
NA	TRBV11-2	NA	TRBJ2-1	CASSLVRGSGSLHEQFF	TGTGCCAGCAGCTTAGTAAGAGGGAGCGGGTCCCTACATGAGCAGTTCTTC
many	TRBV7-9	NA	TRBJ2-3	CASSVGSTDTQYF	TGTGCCAGCAGCGTAGGGTCCACAGATACGCAGTATTTT
many	TRBV12-3/TRBV12-4	NA	TRBJ1-2	CASSPQGGLTYGYTF	TGTGCCAGCAGTCCCCAGGGTGGCCTTACCTATGGCTACACCTTC
NA	TRBV7-9	NA	TRBJ2-7	CASSLGTAAYEQYF	TGTGCCAGCAGCTTAGGGACTGCGGCCTACGAGCAGTACTTC
few	TRBV29-1	NA	TRBJ2-4	CSVGWGIDIQYF	TGCAGCGTTGGGTGGGGGATAGACATTCAGTACTTC